What follows are 16 T cell receptor beta chains derived from one specimen sequenced in a study of cytotoxic CD8 clonotypes in ibrutinib-treated CLL. Sequencing used immunoSEQ multiplex PCR; TCRdb keeps in-frame clones, though not all of them. The sample contains 300,000 to 400,000 clones, roughly two thirds of which appear only once. Sequenced here: PBMCs, sampled after 36 months of ibrutinib treatment. All receptors come from a human donor with chronic lymphocytic leukemia.

The chain has TRBV29-1 and TRBJ1-3; D ambiguous. This CDR3 is 15 amino acids long. The germline CDR1 and CDR2 sequences are SQVTM and ANQGSEA. With 4 bases removed from V and 0 bases from J, the gap between germline ends came to 13 bases. The CDR3 coding sequence is TGCAGCGTTGTGATAAAGAGGAGCTCTGGAAACACCATATATTTT. Translation: CSVVIKRSSGNTIYF.

The genes are TRBV28 and TRBJ2-2; D gene uncertain. The V end lost 7 bases, the J end lost 4 bases, and 13 bases lay between the germline ends. CDR1 and CDR2 (germline): MDHEN, SYDVKM. The CDR3 has 14 residues. CDR3 in amino acids: CASTFEAPTGELFF. DNA of the CDR3: TGTGCCAGCACATTTGAGGCTCCCACCGGGGAGCTGTTTTTT.

In this sample, this clone turned up once. The chain has TRBV10-2 and TRBJ1-5; D is possibly TRBD1 (6 bases). V was cut by 7 bases and J by 1 base, with 14 bases left in between. The CDR3 has 15 residues. The germline CDR1 and CDR2 sequences are WSHSY and SAAADI. The DNA for the CDR3 is TGCGCCAGCAATTCCGAGGGGGTGAGCAATCAGCCCCAGCATTTT. It codes for CASNSEGVSNQPQHF.

The chain joins TRBV7-8 to TRBJ2-5; 8 bases map to TRBD1. The germline CDR1 and CDR2 sequences are SGHVS and FQNEAQ. V was clipped by 2 bases and J by 0 bases; unmatched bases: 5. The CDR3 sequence is 16 residues long. The CDR3, as DNA: TGTGCCAGCAGCTTACACATGGACAGGGACCAAGAGACCCAGTACTTC. Translation gives CASSLHMDRDQETQYF. The variable domain in full, with the rest retrieved from reference TRBV7-8 and TRBJ2-5, is GAGVSQSPRYKVAKRGQDVALRCDPISGHVSLFWYQQALGQGPEFLTYFQNEAQLDKSGLPSDRFFAERPEGSVSTLKIQRTQQEDSAVYLCASSLHMDRDQETQYFGPGTRLLVL.

The chain links TRBV29-1 to TRBJ1-1; no clear D gene. Germline CDR1 is SQVTM and CDR2 is ANQGSEA. CDR3 length equals 10 residues. Trimming pared 8 bases from V and 7 bases from J, leaving 11 bases between. CDR3 sequence (DNA): TGCAGCCACCCCGGCGATGAAGCTTTCTTT. Translated, it gives CSHPGDEAFF.

V and J are TRBV5-1 and TRBJ2-7; 10 bases map to TRBD1. Trimming at V came to 3 bases and at J to 4 bases, leaving 7 bases not matched to a gene. Looked up from germline, CDR1 is SGHRS and CDR2 is YFSETQ. This CDR3 has 15 residues. CDR3 sequence: CASSSSGTGVYEQYF. The CDR3 nucleotides are TGCGCCAGCAGCTCCTCCGGGACAGGGGTTTACGAGCAGTACTTC.

The rearrangement links TRBV15 to TRBJ1-2; possible D gene TRBD1, 5 bases. The CDR3 has 15 amino acids. Germline V gene sequence: CDR1 LNHNV, CDR2 YYDKDF (reference sequence). Trimming cost V 1 base and J 0 bases, with 9 bases left between them. CDR3 amino acids: CATSRGGATNYGYTF. The CDR3 nucleotides are TGTGCCACCAGCAGAGGGGGCGCAACTAACTATGGCTACACCTTC.

This clone was recorded a few times. The rearrangement links TRBV4-3 to TRBJ2-5, with TRBD2 identical over 8 bases. V lost 0 bases, J lost 5 bases, and 8 bases stayed unmatched. The germline CDR1 and CDR2 sequences are LGHNA and YSLEER. This CDR3 comprises 16 residues. CDR3: CASSQDPRGRLETQYF. Written as DNA, the CDR3 is TGCGCCAGCAGCCAAGATCCCCGCGGGAGGCTGGAGACCCAGTACTTC.

This clone was recorded once. This sequence joins TRBV4-1 and TRBJ2-5, with 13 positions matching TRBD2. The CDR3 is 15 amino acids. Germline CDR1 and CDR2: MGHRA and YSYEKL. The J segment lost 1 base and the V segment lost 9 bases, leaving 5 bases of the junction unmatched. This chain's CDR3 is CARLLAGGPQETQYF. DNA of the CDR3: TGCGCCAGACTACTAGCGGGGGGGCCCCAAGAGACCCAGTACTTC.

Only one count was recorded for this clone. The chain has TRBV5-4 and TRBJ1-6; 11 nucleotides align to TRBD1. The CDR3 extends over 15 amino acids. The germline V gene encodes CDR1 SGHNT and CDR2 YYREEE (reference sequence). The trim removed 4 bases at V and 10 bases at J, leaving 7 bases unmatched. The CDR3 DNA reads TGTGCCAGCAGCCGATGGACAGGGGGCAAGTCACCCCTCCACTTT. Residues: CASSRWTGGKSPLHF.

This clone was recorded a few times. This chain uses TRBV7-8 with TRBJ2-3; 9 nucleotides agree with TRBD2. V was pared by 6 bases and J by 3 bases, with 13 bases of the junction left unmatched. This CDR3 comprises 17 residues. From germline, CDR1 is SGHVS and CDR2 FQNEAQ. The CDR3 DNA reads TGTGCCAGCAGGCACCATCTAGCGGGGATGAGGACAGATACGCAGTATTTT. Protein product: CASRHHLAGMRTDTQYF.

This clone showed up just once. The rearrangement uses TRBV11-1 and TRBJ2-7; 11 nucleotides align to TRBD1. The J segment lost 4 bases and the V segment lost 5 bases, leaving 10 bases of the junction unmatched. The CDR3 consists of 16 residues. Germline CDR1 SGHAT, CDR2 FQDESV (reference sequence). The CDR3 protein is CASSRVGTGGRYEQYF. The CDR3 DNA reads as TGTGCCAGCAGCCGAGTAGGGACAGGGGGTCGGTACGAGCAGTACTTC.

In this sample, this clone turned up a few times. The chain carries TRBV6-6 and TRBJ2-7; TRBD2 agrees at 8 bases. The CDR3 spans 14 residues. Germline trimming cut 5 bases from V and 7 bases from J; bases unmatched to any gene: 10. The germline gives CDR1 MNHNY, CDR2 SVGAGI (reference sequence). This CDR3 is CASSPGLGLREQYF. The CDR3 bases are TGTGCCAGCAGTCCGGGACTAGGCCTACGGGAGCAGTACTTC.

The genes are TRBV7-6 and TRBJ2-7; D is undetermined. The CDR3 consists of 15 residues. Per germline, CDR1 SGHVS and CDR2 FNYEAQ. V was shortened by 5 bases and J by 2 bases, with 16 bases between the two germline ends. CDR3 DNA sequence: TGTGCCAGCAGCCCTTGGACCCGAGGAGCCTACGAGCAGTACTTC. Its translation is CASSPWTRGAYEQYF.

The chain joins TRBV15 to TRBJ1-1; possibly TRBD1 for D (5 bases). This CDR3 region has 14 residues. V lost 0 bases and J 4 bases, leaving 9 bases between the germline ends. CDR1 and CDR2 from the germline V gene are LNHNV and YYDKDF (reference sequence). The CDR3 is CATSRDRVSTEAFF. In DNA form, the CDR3 reads TGTGCCACCAGCAGAGACAGGGTGAGCACTGAAGCTTTCTTT.

This chain connects TRBV2 to TRBJ2-5; 9 bases fit TRBD2. Germline CDR1 SNHLY, CDR2 FYNNEI. V lost 5 bases to trimming and J lost 1 base; unmatched junction nucleotides: 20. This CDR3 contains 20 residues. The CDR3 sequence: CASSNAGWLAGRVSQETQYF. CDR3 nucleotide sequence: TGTGCCAGCAGTAACGCCGGGTGGCTAGCGGGGAGGGTTTCCCAAGAGACCCAGTACTTC.